The sequence of this T cell receptor (beta chain) was determined in a study of vaccination effects on CD4 cells after COVID-19. Study-level background: Participants completed two doses of the BNT162b2 or mRNA-1273 vaccine.

Germline values: CDR1 LGHDT, CDR2 YNNKEL (reference sequence). The CDR3 sequence is 13 residues long. The junction had 0 bases not matched to a gene; V was cut back by 6 bases and J by 2 bases. Using viral peptide pools, the ViraFEST assay grew out antigen-specific CD4+ T cells prior to sequencing. With about ten days of culture completed, CD4+ T cells were isolated. None of these healthy vaccinees had been infected with SARS-CoV-2 before vaccination. This clone was counted between two and nine times. As yet, its antigen is unknown. Produced via immunoSEQ multiplex PCR; TCRdb's table is partial and in-frame only. This sample has about 40,000 clones, with roughly 70% found just once.

Here the sequenced sample was CD4+ T cells from PBMCs cultured with SARS-CoV-2 spike peptides, taken before COVID-19 vaccination. The rearrangement uses TRBV3-1 (or the pseudogene TRBV3-2) and TRBJ2-7, with 11 bases lining up with TRBD2. The TCR was taken from a human donor who received a COVID-19 vaccine. The CDR3 spells CASRLAGAYEQYF. DNA of the CDR3: TGTGCCAGCAGACTAGCGGGAGCCTACGAGCAGTACTTC.